This T cell receptor beta chain appears in the sequencing data of a study of CD8 T cells in ankylosing spondylitis. Study-wide points: What seemed typical of ankylosing spondylitis blood was a TCR beta motif built from fewer than ten highly homologous variants.

TCRdb itself ran the 5' RACE reads through MiXCR, one entry per CDR3 protein. The data show 450,000 to 550,000 distinct CDR3 sequences, 5.3% seen once. This clonotype has ten or more counts. As yet, its antigen is unknown. Sequencing was performed on blood, either unsorted or a sorted T cell fraction (not recorded which). The sequence was collected from a male donor with ankylosing spondylitis.

The CDR3 DNA follows: TGTGCCAGCAGTCCGAGGACAGCTGACTACCGCAAAAACATTCAGTACTTC. Translation gives CASSPRTADYRKNIQYF. The chain uses TRBV28 and TRBJ2-4, with TRBD1 as a possible D gene (6 bases). The length of the CDR3 is 17 residues. Germline V gene data show CDR1 as MDHEN and CDR2 as SYDVKM. Trimming cost V 5 bases and J 3 bases, with 20 bases left between them.